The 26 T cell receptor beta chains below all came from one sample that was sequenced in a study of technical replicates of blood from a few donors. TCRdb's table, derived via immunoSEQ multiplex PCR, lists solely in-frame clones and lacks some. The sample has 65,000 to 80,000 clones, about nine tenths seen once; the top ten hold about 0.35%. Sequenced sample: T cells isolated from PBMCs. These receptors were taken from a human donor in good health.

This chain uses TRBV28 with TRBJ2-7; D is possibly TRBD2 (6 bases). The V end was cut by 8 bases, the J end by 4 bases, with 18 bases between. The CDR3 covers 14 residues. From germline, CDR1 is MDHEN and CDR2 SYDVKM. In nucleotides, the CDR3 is TGTGCCAGCGGGGAGGAGGAAAGACTTTACGAGCAGTACTTC. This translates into CASGEEERLYEQYF.

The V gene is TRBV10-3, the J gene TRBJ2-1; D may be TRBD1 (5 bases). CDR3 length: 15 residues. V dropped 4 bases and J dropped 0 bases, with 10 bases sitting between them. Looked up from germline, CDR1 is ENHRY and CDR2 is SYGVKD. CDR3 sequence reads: CAISGGDSSYNEQFF. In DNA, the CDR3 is TGTGCCATCAGTGGCGGAGACAGCTCCTACAATGAGCAGTTCTTC.

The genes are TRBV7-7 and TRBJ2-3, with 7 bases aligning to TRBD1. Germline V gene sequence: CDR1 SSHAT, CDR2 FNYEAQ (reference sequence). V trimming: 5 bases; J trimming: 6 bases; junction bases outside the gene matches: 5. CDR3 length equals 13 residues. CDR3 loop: CASSQRGRDTQYF. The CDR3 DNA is TGTGCCAGCAGCCAGAGGGGGCGCGATACGCAGTATTTT.

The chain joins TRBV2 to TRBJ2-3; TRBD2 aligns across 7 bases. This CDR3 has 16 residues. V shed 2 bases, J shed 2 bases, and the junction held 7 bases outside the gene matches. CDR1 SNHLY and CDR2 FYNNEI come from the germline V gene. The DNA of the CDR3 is TGTGCCAGCAGTGAACGGGCTAGCGGAACCACAGATACGCAGTATTTT. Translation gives CASSERASGTTDTQYF. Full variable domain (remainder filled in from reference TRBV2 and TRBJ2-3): EPEVTQTPSHQVTQMGQEVILRCVPISNHLYFYWYRQILGQKVEFLVSFYNNEISEKSEIFDDQFSVERPDGSNFTLKIRSTKLEDSAMYFCASSERASGTTDTQYFGPGTRLTVL.

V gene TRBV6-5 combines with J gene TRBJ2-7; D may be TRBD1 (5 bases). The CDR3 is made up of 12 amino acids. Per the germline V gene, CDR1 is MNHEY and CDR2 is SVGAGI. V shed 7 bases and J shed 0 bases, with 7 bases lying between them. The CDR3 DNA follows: TGTGCCAGCATGGACACCTCCTACGAGCAGTACTTC. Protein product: CASMDTSYEQYF.

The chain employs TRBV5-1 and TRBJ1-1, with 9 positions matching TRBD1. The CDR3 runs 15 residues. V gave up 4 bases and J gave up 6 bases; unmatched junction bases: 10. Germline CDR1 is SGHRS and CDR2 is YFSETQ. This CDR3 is CASSPYIDRGAEAFF. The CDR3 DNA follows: TGCGCCAGCAGCCCCTACATAGACAGGGGGGCTGAAGCTTTCTTT.

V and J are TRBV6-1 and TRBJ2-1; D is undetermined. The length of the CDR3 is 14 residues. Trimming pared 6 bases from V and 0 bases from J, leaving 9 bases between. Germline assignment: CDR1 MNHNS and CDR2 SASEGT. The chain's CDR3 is CASSLLSSYNEQFF. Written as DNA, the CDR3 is TGTGCCAGCAGCCTGCTCAGCTCCTACAATGAGCAGTTCTTC.

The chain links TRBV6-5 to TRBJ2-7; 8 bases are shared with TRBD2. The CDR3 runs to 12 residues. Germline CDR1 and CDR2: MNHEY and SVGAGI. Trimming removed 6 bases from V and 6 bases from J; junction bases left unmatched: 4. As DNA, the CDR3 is TGTGCCAGCAGCCCGGGACTAGGCGAGCAGTACTTC. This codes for CASSPGLGEQYF.

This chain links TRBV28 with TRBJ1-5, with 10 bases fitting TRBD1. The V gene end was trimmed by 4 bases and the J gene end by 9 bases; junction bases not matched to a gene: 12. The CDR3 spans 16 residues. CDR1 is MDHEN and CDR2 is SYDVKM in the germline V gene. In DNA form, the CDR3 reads TGTGCCAGCAGTTGGGGGACAGGGGCCCAGGGAGGGCCCCAGCATTTT. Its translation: CASSWGTGAQGGPQHF.

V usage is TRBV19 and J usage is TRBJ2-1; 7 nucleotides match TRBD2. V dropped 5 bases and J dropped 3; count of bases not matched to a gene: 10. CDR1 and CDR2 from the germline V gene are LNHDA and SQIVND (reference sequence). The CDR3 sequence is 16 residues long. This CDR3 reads CASSSPGTMIYNEQFF. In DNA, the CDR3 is TGTGCCAGTAGTTCTCCCGGGACTATGATCTACAATGAGCAGTTCTTC.

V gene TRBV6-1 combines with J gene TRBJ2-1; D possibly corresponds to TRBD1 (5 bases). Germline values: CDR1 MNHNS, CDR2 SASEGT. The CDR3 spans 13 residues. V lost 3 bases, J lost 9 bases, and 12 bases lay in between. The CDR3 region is CASSDTRASEQFF. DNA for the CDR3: TGTGCCAGCAGTGATACCAGGGCCTCTGAGCAGTTCTTC.

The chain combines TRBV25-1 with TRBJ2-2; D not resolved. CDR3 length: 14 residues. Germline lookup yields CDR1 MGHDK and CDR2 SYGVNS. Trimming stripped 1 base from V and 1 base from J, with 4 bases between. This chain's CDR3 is CASSEFKNTGELFF. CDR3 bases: TGTGCCAGCAGTGAATTCAAGAACACCGGGGAGCTGTTTTTT. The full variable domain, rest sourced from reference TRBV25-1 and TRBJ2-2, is EADIYQTPRYLVIGTGKKITLECSQTMGHDKMYWYQQDPGMELHLIHYSYGVNSTEKGDLSSESTVSRIRTEHFPLTLESARPSHTSQYLCASSEFKNTGELFFGEGSRLTVL.

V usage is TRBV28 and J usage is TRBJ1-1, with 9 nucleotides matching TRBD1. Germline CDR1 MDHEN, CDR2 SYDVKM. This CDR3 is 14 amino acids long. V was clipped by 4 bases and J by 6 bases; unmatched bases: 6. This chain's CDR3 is CASSSLQGASEAFF. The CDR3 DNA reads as TGTGCCAGCAGTTCGCTACAGGGGGCTTCTGAAGCTTTCTTT.

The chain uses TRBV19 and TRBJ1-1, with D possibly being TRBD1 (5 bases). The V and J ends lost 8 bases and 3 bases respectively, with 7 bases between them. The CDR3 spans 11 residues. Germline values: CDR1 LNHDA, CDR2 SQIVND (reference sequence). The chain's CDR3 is CASGDYTEAFF. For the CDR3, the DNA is TGTGCCAGTGGGGACTACACTGAAGCTTTCTTT.

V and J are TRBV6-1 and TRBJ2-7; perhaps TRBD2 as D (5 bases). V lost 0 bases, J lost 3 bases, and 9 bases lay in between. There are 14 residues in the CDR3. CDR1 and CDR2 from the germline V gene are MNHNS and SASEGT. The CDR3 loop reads CASSEAGALYEQYF. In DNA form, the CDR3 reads TGTGCCAGCAGTGAAGCGGGAGCACTCTACGAGCAGTACTTC.

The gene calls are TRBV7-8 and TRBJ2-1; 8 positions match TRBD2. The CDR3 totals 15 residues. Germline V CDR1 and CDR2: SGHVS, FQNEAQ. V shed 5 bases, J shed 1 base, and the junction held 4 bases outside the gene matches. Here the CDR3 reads CASSRREGSYNEQFF. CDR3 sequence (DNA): TGTGCCAGCAGCCGTCGGGAGGGGTCCTACAATGAGCAGTTCTTC.

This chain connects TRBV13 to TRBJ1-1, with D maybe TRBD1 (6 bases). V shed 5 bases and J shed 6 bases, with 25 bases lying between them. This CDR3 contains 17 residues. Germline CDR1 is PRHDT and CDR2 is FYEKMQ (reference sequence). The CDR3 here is CASSIYFGGGLGAEAFF. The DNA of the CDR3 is TGTGCCAGCAGCATTTACTTCGGCGGGGGCTTAGGGGCTGAAGCTTTCTTT.

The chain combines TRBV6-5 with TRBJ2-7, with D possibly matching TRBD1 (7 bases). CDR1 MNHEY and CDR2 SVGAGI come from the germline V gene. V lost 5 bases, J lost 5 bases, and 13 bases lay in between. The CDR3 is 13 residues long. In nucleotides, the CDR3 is TGTGCCAGCAGTACGACAGGGAGGAACGAGCAGTACTTC. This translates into CASSTTGRNEQYF.

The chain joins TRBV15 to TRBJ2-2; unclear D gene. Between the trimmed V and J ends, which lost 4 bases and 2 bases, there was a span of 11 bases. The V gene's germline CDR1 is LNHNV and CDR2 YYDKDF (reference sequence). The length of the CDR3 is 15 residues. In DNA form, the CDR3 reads TGTGCCACCAGCACCGACATGTTCAACACCGGGGAGCTGTTTTTT. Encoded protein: CATSTDMFNTGELFF.

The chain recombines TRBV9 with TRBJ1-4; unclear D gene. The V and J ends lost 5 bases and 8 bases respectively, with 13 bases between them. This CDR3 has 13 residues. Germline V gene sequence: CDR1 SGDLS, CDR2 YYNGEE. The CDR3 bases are TGTGCCAGCAGTAAGCGGGTTAGCGAAAAACTGTTTTTT. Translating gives CASSKRVSEKLFF.

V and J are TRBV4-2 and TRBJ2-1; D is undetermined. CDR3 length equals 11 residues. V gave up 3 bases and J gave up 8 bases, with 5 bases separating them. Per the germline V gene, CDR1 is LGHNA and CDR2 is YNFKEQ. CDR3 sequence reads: CASSQSDEQFF. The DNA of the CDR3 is TGTGCCAGCAGCCAGAGCGATGAGCAGTTCTTC.

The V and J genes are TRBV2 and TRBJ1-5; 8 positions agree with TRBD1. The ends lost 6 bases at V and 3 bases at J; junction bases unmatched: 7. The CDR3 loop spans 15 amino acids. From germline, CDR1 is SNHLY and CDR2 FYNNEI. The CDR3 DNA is TGTGCCAGCAGGCCCGGGACAGGAGACAATCAGCCCCAGCATTTT. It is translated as CASRPGTGDNQPQHF.

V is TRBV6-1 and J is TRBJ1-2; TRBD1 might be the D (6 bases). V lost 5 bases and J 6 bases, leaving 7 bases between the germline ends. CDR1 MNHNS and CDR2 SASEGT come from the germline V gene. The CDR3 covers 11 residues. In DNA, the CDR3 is TGTGCCAGCAGTTCAGGGGATGGCTACACCTTC. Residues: CASSSGDGYTF.

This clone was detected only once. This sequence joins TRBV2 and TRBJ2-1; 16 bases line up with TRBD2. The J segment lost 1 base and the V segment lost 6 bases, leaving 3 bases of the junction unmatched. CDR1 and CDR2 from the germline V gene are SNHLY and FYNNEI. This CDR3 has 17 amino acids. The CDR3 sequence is CASRGLAGGWSYNEQFF. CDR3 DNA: TGTGCCAGCAGGGGACTAGCGGGAGGGTGGTCCTACAATGAGCAGTTCTTC.

The CDR3 DNA follows: TGTGCCAGCAGCGTACCCCTAGCGGGAGTGTCCGCTGAGACCCAGTACTTC. Protein product: CASSVPLAGVSAETQYF. The V and J genes are TRBV9 and TRBJ2-5; 10 nucleotides match TRBD2. From germline, CDR1 is SGDLS and CDR2 YYNGEE. V shed 1 base, J shed 5 bases, and the junction held 11 bases outside the gene matches. The CDR3 extends over 17 amino acids.

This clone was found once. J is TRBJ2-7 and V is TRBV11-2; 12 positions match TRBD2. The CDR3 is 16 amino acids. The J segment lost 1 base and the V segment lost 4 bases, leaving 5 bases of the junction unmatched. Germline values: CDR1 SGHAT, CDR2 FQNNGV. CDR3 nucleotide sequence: TGTGCCAGCAGCTCTTTAACTAGCGGGAGGTCCTACGAGCAGTACTTC. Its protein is CASSSLTSGRSYEQYF.